These 27 T cell receptor beta chains originate from one sample sequenced in a study of T cells in Graves' hyperthyroidism and ophthalmopathy. RNA transcripts gave rise to amplified TCR beta CDR3 regions. TCR CDR3 underwent first-round RT-PCR with the HTBI primer set. TCRdb used MiXCR to reprocess the multiplex PCR reads, holding one entry per CDR3 protein. The data contain about 300,000 distinct CDR3 sequences, roughly 13% of them singletons. Sample: blood. These receptor sequences come from a woman in her twenties or thirties with Graves' hyperthyroidism that later progressed to Graves' ophthalmopathy.

This clonotype was recorded a few times. The V call is TRBV20-1, the J call TRBJ1-3, with D maybe TRBD1 (6 bases). The CDR3 runs to 15 residues. V dropped 1 base and J dropped 0 bases, with 10 bases sitting between them. In germline, CDR1 is DFQATT, CDR2 SNEGSKA (reference sequence). The CDR3: CSARGTAGSGNTIYF. The CDR3 bases are TGCAGTGCTAGAGGGACAGCCGGCTCTGGAAACACCATATATTTT.

This clonotype was found many times. An end of the junction differs from the germline gene, which may be a read error. The rearrangement joins TRBV18 to TRBJ1-1; a possible D gene is TRBD1 (6 bases). In germline, CDR1 is KGHSH, CDR2 LQKENI. This CDR3 contains 14 residues. The CDR3 here is CTSSPLPGASEAFF. The CDR3 coding sequence is TGTACCAGCTCACCTTTGCCAGGGGCTTCTGAAGCTTTCTTT.

This clonotype was found a few times. This rearrangement joins TRBV7-9 to TRBJ2-1; D possibly corresponds to TRBD2 (6 bases). V lost 2 bases to trimming and J lost 7 bases, with 15 bases between them. This CDR3 has 15 amino acids. Germline loops: CDR1 SEHNR, CDR2 FQNEAQ (reference sequence). CDR3 loop: CASSLRRGKNNEQFF. The CDR3 coding sequence is TGTGCCAGCAGCTTACGGCGGGGTAAGAATAATGAGCAGTTCTTC.

This clonotype has ten or more counts. The CDR3 region has the DNA TGTGCCAGCAGCTTAGAAGGGCTAAATCAGTACTTC. Translated, it gives CASSLEGLNQYF. The V gene is TRBV11-2, the J gene TRBJ2-4; no clear D gene. Germline CDR1 and CDR2: SGHAT and FQNNGV. Between the trimmed V and J ends, which lost 0 bases and 12 bases, there was a span of 9 bases. CDR3 length: 12 amino acids.

This clonotype was detected many times. The J gene is TRBJ1-3, the V gene TRBV27; perhaps TRBD1 as D (5 bases). Germline V gene sequence: CDR1 MNHEY, CDR2 SMNVEV (reference sequence). The V end was cut by 7 bases, the J end by 2 bases, with 18 bases between. This CDR3 spans 16 amino acids. CDR3 loop: CASNRDAKLPGNTIYF. In DNA form, the CDR3 reads TGTGCCAGCAATAGGGACGCCAAGCTCCCTGGAAACACCATATATTTT.

This clonotype was counted many times. The V and J genes are TRBV5-6 and TRBJ2-1; D not resolved. Germline V CDR1 and CDR2: SGHDT, YYEEEE. This CDR3 comprises 14 residues. Deletions cut 4 bases from V and 4 bases from J, with 12 bases between. The CDR3 sequence: CASSLPYPYNEQFF. CDR3 sequence (DNA): TGTGCCAGCAGCCTCCCTTACCCTTACAATGAGCAGTTCTTC.

This clonotype was detected a few times. Compared with germline, one end of the junction differs, possibly owing to a read error. The CDR3 DNA reads TGTGCCGGCAGTTTAGCAGGGGGGGGATTCACAGATACGCAGTATTTT. It encodes CAGSLAGGGFTDTQYF. The rearrangement joins TRBV12-3 or TRBV12-4 to TRBJ2-3, with D perhaps TRBD1 or TRBD2 (7 bases each). The CDR3 contains 16 residues.

The chain uses TRBV10-3 and TRBJ1-6, with D maybe TRBD1 (5 bases). V lost 4 bases and J lost 7, with 8 bases in between. The CDR3 runs 13 residues. Germline values: CDR1 ENHRY, CDR2 SYGVKD. CDR3 amino acids: CAISAGGNSPLHF. The CDR3 region has the DNA TGTGCCATCAGTGCGGGGGGGAATTCACCCCTCCACTTT.

This clonotype was seen at least ten times. This chain joins TRBV3-1 and TRBJ2-1; 7 nucleotides align to TRBD2. V shed 0 bases, J shed 4 bases, and the junction held 9 bases outside the gene matches. CDR1 and CDR2 (germline): LGHDT, YNNKEL (reference sequence). This CDR3 contains 17 residues. CDR3 DNA sequence: TGTGCCAGCAGCCAAGATATAATGGCGGGAGTGTACAATGAGCAGTTCTTC. Translation gives CASSQDIMAGVYNEQFF.

This clonotype was detected ten times or more. The gene calls are TRBV13 and TRBJ2-5; possible D gene TRBD2, 5 bases. CDR3 length equals 12 residues. The germline V gene has CDR1 PRHDT and CDR2 FYEKMQ (reference sequence). Trimming removed 4 bases at V and 4 bases at J, with 7 bases between. The CDR3 spells CASSSDSETQYF. CDR3 coding DNA: TGTGCCAGCAGCTCGGACTCAGAGACCCAGTACTTC. The whole variable domain, filled in from reference TRBV13 and TRBJ2-5, reads AAGVIQSPRHLIKEKRETATLKCYPIPRHDTVYWYQQGPGQDPQFLISFYEKMQSDKGSIPDRFSAQQFSDYHSELNMSSLELGDSALYFCASSSDSETQYFGPGTRLLVL.

This clonotype has at least ten counts. The chain carries TRBV5-6 and TRBJ1-2; 10 bases are shared with TRBD1. The CDR3 is 15 amino acids. The ends lost 6 bases at V and 6 bases at J; junction bases unmatched: 11. Germline V gene lookup returns CDR1 SGHDT and CDR2 YYEEEE. The CDR3 region is CASIRPGQGGDGYTF. CDR3 coding DNA: TGTGCCAGCATCCGCCCAGGACAGGGGGGCGATGGCTACACCTTC.

This clonotype was observed at least ten times. V and J are TRBV20-1 and TRBJ1-1, with unresolved D. V was shortened by 2 bases and J by 1 base, with 5 bases between the two germline ends. The germline V gene encodes CDR1 DFQATT and CDR2 SNEGSKA (reference sequence). The CDR3 loop spans 12 amino acids. The CDR3 here is CSARRRNTEAFF. CDR3 nucleotides: TGCAGTGCTAGAAGGCGGAACACTGAAGCTTTCTTT.

This clonotype was counted ten times or more. The junction differs from germline at one of its ends, possibly a read error. The chain links TRBV18 to TRBJ1-3; TRBD1 might be the D (6 bases). Germline V lookup: CDR1 KGHSH, CDR2 LQKENI. The CDR3 contains 16 residues. CDR3 nucleotides: TGTGCCAGCTCTCCACAGGGCCACAGCTCTGGAAACACCATATATTTT. Translating it yields CASSPQGHSSGNTIYF.

This clonotype showed up many times. The rearrangement joins TRBV13 to TRBJ1-2; 7 bases agree with TRBD1. J lost 6 bases, V lost 1 base, and 5 bases had no gene match. Germline V CDR1 and CDR2: PRHDT, FYEKMQ (reference sequence). This CDR3 region has 14 residues. The CDR3 is CASSLADRVDGYTF. DNA for the CDR3: TGTGCCAGCAGCTTAGCCGACAGGGTGGATGGCTACACCTTC.

This clonotype was recorded many times. V and J are TRBV24-1 and TRBJ2-6; TRBD1 matches at 9 bases. Germline V gives CDR1 KGHDR, CDR2 SFDVKD. J gave up 0 bases and V 2 bases, and 7 bases lay outside the gene matches. CDR3 length: 19 amino acids. The CDR3 bases are TGTGCCACCAGTGATTCGACGACAGGGGGAATCTCTGGGGCCAACGTCCTGACTTTC. Amino acid sequence: CATSDSTTGGISGANVLTF.

This clonotype was seen many times. This chain uses TRBV24-1 with TRBJ2-1; no clear D. The V gene's germline CDR1 is KGHDR and CDR2 SFDVKD. The CDR3 is 13 amino acids. Trimming stripped 7 bases from V and 8 bases from J, with 14 bases between. CDR3 amino acids: CATSHASFYEQFF. The CDR3 DNA reads TGTGCCACCAGCCATGCCAGTTTCTATGAGCAGTTCTTC.

This clonotype was detected a few times. A much larger clone lies a single base off, so this may be a read error. The gene calls are TRBV12-3 or TRBV12-4 and TRBJ2-3; a weak D match, TRBD2 (6 bases). The CDR3 spans 14 residues. The CDR3 region has the DNA TGTGCCGGCAGCCCCGGGGGTAGCACAGATACGCAGTATTTT. This encodes CAGSPGGSTDTQYF.

There are many counts of this clonotype. The gene calls are TRBV11-1 and TRBJ2-7, with a possible D match to TRBD2 (5 bases). This CDR3 spans 15 amino acids. Trimming shortened V by 5 bases and J by 0 bases, and 14 bases separated the two germline ends. The germline gives CDR1 SGHAT, CDR2 FQDESV (reference sequence). As DNA, the CDR3 is TGTGCCAGCAGCCCGAGCGGCGGCCTCTCCTACGAGCAGTACTTC. Amino acid sequence: CASSPSGGLSYEQYF. Full variable domain (outside the CDR3, taken from reference TRBV11-1 and TRBJ2-7): EAEVAQSPRYKITEKSQAVAFWCDPISGHATLYWYRQILGQGPELLVQFQDESVVDDSQLPKDRFSAERLKGVDSTLKIQPAELGDSAMYLCASSPSGGLSYEQYFGPGTRLTVT.

This clonotype was observed at least ten times. CDR3 in amino acids: CASSLATGTSGEQFF. CDR3 DNA sequence: TGTGCCAGCAGTCTGGCCACCGGGACCTCCGGAGAGCAGTTCTTC. This rearrangement joins TRBV6-2 or TRBV6-3 to TRBJ2-1, with D tentatively TRBD1 or TRBD2 (5 bases each). The CDR3 covers 15 residues. The germline V and J ends were trimmed by 5 bases and 10 bases, with 21 bases remaining between them. CDR1 is MNHEY and CDR2 is SVGEGT in the germline V gene.

This clonotype was seen many times. The rearrangement uses TRBV5-1 and TRBJ2-7; D ambiguous. V gave up 3 bases and J gave up 5 bases, with 9 bases separating them. The CDR3 has 12 amino acids. Per the germline V gene, CDR1 is SGHRS and CDR2 is YFSETQ. The CDR3: CASSSVTNEQYF. The CDR3 DNA follows: TGCGCCAGCAGCTCCGTTACGAACGAGCAGTACTTC.

This clonotype was seen ten or more times. V is TRBV20-1 and J is TRBJ2-7; a possible D gene is TRBD1 (6 bases). This CDR3 is 13 amino acids long. Germline V lookup: CDR1 DFQATT, CDR2 SNEGSKA (reference sequence). Trimming cost V 5 bases and J 1 base, with 12 bases left between them. CDR3 bases: TGCAGTGCTGTGGACAGCCCATCCTACGAGCAGTACTTC. Amino acid sequence: CSAVDSPSYEQYF.

This clonotype came up many times. In DNA form, the CDR3 reads TGTGCCAGCAGACCCCAGGCGTTCCAAAGCTATGGCTACACCTTC. Encoded protein: CASRPQAFQSYGYTF. The chain recombines TRBV6-1 with TRBJ1-2; D uncertain. V was cut by 6 bases and J by 4 bases, with 18 bases left in between. Germline CDR1 reads MNHNS; CDR2 reads SASEGT. The CDR3 has 15 residues.

In its sample, this clonotype was seen a few times. The chain is built from TRBV15 and TRBJ1-3; no reliable D call. There are 15 residues in the CDR3. CDR1 is LNHNV, CDR2 YYDKDF, per germline (reference sequence). The germline V and J ends were trimmed by 0 bases and 2 bases, with 8 bases remaining between them. DNA of the CDR3: TGTGCCACCAGCAGAGATAGAACAGCTGGAAACACCATATATTTT. Its protein product is CATSRDRTAGNTIYF.

This clonotype was seen many times. This rearrangement joins TRBV7-8 to TRBJ2-2; 10 nucleotides align to TRBD2. Trimming took 1 base from V and 5 from J; bases not matched to a gene: 1. The germline V gene encodes CDR1 SGHVS and CDR2 FQNEAQ. This CDR3 is 15 amino acids long. DNA for the CDR3: TGTGCCAGCAGCTTAGAGACTAGCGGGACCGGGGAGCTGTTTTTT. This codes for CASSLETSGTGELFF.

This clonotype was seen ten or more times. CDR3 coding DNA: TGTGCCAGCAGACCAGTCGACACCGGGGAGCTGTTTTTT. It is translated as CASRPVDTGELFF. This sequence joins TRBV5-5 and TRBJ2-2; D not certain. The CDR3 is 13 amino acids. Trimming stripped 5 bases from V and 3 bases from J, with 8 bases between. Germline V gene sequence: CDR1 SGHKS, CDR2 YYEKEE (reference sequence).

This clonotype was observed a few times. A junction boundary mismatches the germline segment, possibly from a read error. The chain is built from TRBV7-2 and TRBJ2-5; D may be TRBD2 (5 bases). The CDR3 is made up of 13 amino acids. Germline V gene lookup returns CDR1 SGHTA and CDR2 FQGNSA. CDR3 nucleotides: TGTGCCAACAGCTTAGCGAGTTCTGAGACCCAGTACTTC. This encodes CANSLASSETQYF.

This clonotype was counted at least ten times. The chain is built from TRBV27 and TRBJ2-7; no firm D call. The V end was cut by 5 bases, the J end by 0 bases, with 11 bases between. This CDR3 has 14 residues. Germline CDR1 is MNHEY and CDR2 is SMNVEV (reference sequence). The DNA of the CDR3 is TGTGCCAGCAGTCCACCCAAAGACTCCTACGAGCAGTACTTC. This translates into CASSPPKDSYEQYF.